A selection of T cell receptor beta chains follows, all from one sample in a study of cytomegalovirus exposure and HLA in healthy donors. The protocol was immunoSEQ multiplex PCR, while the TCRdb copy is restricted to in-frame clones and leaves out a portion. The table shows roughly 150,000 clones, with roughly 81% occurring only once. Sequencing was carried out using PBMCs. The receptors come from a man aged 30-40 years in good health and CMV-seropositive. CDR3s include the opening cysteine and the closing phenylalanine or tryptophan. A D gene is named only where the DNA matches it firmly. Clone size is shown for a subset of rows, as once, few, many or a class of expanded clone.

V: TRBV2; D: TRBD1; size: NA; J: TRBJ1-2; DNA: TGTGCCAGCGCCGGGGACAGGGAGGCTGGCTACACCTTC; CDR3: CASAGDREAGYTF
V: TRBV19; D: NA; size: NA; J: TRBJ1-2; DNA: TGTGCCAGTAGTATTACAGGGTCTCCGTATGGCTACACCTTC; CDR3: CASSITGSPYGYTF
V: TRBV21-1; D: NA; size: once; J: TRBJ2-5; DNA: TGTGCCAGCAGCAAAGAGAGGCGCGGGTTGGAAGCGGGGGAGACCCAGTACTTC; CDR3: CASSKERRGLEAGETQYF
V: TRBV5-4; D: NA; size: NA; J: TRBJ2-5; DNA: TGTGCCAGCAGCTCCGGAGGTCTGAGTTATCAAGAGACCCAGTACTTC; CDR3: CASSSGGLSYQETQYF
V: TRBV7-2; D: TRBD1; size: NA; J: TRBJ1-1; DNA: TGTGCCAGCAGCCCCAGGACAGGGATCAACACTGAAGCTTTCTTT; CDR3: CASSPRTGINTEAFF
V: TRBV28; D: NA; size: NA; J: TRBJ1-2; DNA: TGTGCCAGCAGCCTTGACAGGCTGAGGGGCTATGGCTACACCTTC; CDR3: CASSLDRLRGYGYTF
V: TRBV18; D: NA; size: NA; J: TRBJ1-1; DNA: TGTGCCAGCTCATCGGACACTGAAGCTTTCTTT; CDR3: CASSSDTEAFF
V: TRBV7-2; D: NA; size: NA; J: TRBJ2-1; DNA: TGTGCCAGCAGCTTAGTAACAGACTCCTACAATGAGCAGTTCTTC; CDR3: CASSLVTDSYNEQFF
V: TRBV4-1; D: NA; size: NA; J: TRBJ2-3; DNA: TGCGCCAGCAGCCAGGAGCGGGTAAGCACAGATACGCAGTATTTT; CDR3: CASSQERVSTDTQYF
V: TRBV4-1; D: TRBD2; size: NA; J: TRBJ2-1; DNA: TGCGCCAGCAGCCAAGTTGGTAGAACTAGCGGGGGCAATGAGCAGTTCTTC; CDR3: CASSQVGRTSGGNEQFF
V: TRBV7-2; D: NA; size: NA; J: TRBJ1-2; DNA: TGTGCCAGCAGCTTCCGACAGAACTATGGCTACACCTTC; CDR3: CASSFRQNYGYTF